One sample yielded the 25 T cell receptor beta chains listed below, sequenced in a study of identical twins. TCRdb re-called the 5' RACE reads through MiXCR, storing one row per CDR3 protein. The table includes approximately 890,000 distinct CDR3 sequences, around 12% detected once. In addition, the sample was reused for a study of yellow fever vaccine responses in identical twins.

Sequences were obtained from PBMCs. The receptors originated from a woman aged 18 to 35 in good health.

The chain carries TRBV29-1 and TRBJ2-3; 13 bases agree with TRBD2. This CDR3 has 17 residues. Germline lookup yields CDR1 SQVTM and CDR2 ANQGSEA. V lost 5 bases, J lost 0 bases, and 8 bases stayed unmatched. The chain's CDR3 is CSVRGLAGAFSTDTQYF. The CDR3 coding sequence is TGCAGCGTTCGTGGACTAGCGGGGGCCTTTAGCACAGATACGCAGTATTTT.

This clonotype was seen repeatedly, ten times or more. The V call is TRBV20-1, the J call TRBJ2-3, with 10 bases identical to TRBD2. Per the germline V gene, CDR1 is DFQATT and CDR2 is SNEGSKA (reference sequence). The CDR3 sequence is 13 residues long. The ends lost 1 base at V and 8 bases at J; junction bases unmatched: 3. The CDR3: CSARGPSGGTQYF. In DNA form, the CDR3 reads TGCAGTGCTAGAGGCCCTAGCGGGGGTACGCAGTATTTT.

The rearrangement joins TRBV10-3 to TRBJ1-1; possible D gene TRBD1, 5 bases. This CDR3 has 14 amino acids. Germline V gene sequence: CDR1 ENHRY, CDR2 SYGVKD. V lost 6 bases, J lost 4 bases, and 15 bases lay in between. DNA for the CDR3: TGTGCCATCAGCACCCGGGAGGGGCCCACTGAAGCTTTCTTT. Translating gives CAISTREGPTEAFF.

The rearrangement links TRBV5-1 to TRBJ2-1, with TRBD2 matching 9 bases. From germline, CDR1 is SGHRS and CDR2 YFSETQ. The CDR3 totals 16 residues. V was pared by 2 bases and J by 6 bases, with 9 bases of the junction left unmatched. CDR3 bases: TGCGCCAGCAGCTTTATGCCCCTAGCGGGGATCAATGAGCAGTTCTTC. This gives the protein CASSFMPLAGINEQFF.

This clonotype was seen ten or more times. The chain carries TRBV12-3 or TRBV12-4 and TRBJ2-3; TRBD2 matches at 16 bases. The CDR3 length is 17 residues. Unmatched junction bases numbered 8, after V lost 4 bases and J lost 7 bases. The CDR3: CASSSLGLAGGPNTQYF. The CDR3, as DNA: TGTGCCAGCAGTTCCCTGGGACTAGCGGGAGGGCCAAATACGCAGTATTTT.

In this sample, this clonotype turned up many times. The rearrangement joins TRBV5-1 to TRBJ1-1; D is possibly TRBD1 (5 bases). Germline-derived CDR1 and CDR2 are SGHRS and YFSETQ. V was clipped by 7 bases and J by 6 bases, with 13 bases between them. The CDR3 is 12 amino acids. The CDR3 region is CASGHQGAEAFF. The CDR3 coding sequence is TGCGCCAGCGGCCATCAGGGAGCTGAAGCTTTCTTT.

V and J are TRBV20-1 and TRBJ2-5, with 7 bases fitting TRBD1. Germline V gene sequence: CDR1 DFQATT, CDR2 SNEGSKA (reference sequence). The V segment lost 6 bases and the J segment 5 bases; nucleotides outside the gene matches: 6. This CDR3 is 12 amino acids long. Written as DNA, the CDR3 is TGCAGTGCGACGACAGGGATGGAGACCCAGTACTTC. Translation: CSATTGMETQYF.

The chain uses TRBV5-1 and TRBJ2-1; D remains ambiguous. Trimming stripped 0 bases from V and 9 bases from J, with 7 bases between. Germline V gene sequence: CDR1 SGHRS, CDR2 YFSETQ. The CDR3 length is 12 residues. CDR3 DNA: TGCGCCAGCAGCTTGGCGGTGGGTGAGCAGTTCTTC. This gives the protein CASSLAVGEQFF.

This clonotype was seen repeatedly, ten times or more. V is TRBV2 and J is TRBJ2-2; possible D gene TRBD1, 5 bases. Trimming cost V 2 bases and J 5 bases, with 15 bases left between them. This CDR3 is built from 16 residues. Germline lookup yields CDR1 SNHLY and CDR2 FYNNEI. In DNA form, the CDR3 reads TGTGCCAGCAGTGAATTGGGGCCTCCGCTAACCGGGGAGCTGTTTTTT. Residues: CASSELGPPLTGELFF. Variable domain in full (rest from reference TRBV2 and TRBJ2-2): EPEVTQTPSHQVTQMGQEVILRCVPISNHLYFYWYRQILGQKVEFLVSFYNNEISEKSEIFDDQFSVERPDGSNFTLKIRSTKLEDSAMYFCASSELGPPLTGELFFGEGSRLTVL.

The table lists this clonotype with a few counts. The CDR3, as DNA: TGCGCCAGCAGCACCGGACAGGGAGCCTCCTCTGGGGCCAACGTCCTGACTTTC. Encoded protein: CASSTGQGASSGANVLTF. J is TRBJ2-6 and V is TRBV5-1; 8 nucleotides agree with TRBD1. CDR1 SGHRS and CDR2 YFSETQ come from the germline V gene. V was clipped by 4 bases and J by 0 bases; unmatched bases: 9. The CDR3 spans 18 residues.

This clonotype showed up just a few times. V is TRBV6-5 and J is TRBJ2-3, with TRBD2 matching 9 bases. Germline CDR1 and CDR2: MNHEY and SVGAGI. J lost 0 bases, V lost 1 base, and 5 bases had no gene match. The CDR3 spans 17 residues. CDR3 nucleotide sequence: TGTGCCAGCAGTTACTTATCTAGCGGGGCCAGCACAGATACGCAGTATTTT. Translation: CASSYLSSGASTDTQYF.

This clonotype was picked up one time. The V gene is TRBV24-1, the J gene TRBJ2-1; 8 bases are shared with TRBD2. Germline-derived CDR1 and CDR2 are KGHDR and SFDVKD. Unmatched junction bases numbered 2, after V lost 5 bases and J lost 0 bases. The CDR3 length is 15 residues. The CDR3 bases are TGTGCCACCAGTGGGAGCGGGAGCTCCTACAATGAGCAGTTCTTC. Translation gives CATSGSGSSYNEQFF.

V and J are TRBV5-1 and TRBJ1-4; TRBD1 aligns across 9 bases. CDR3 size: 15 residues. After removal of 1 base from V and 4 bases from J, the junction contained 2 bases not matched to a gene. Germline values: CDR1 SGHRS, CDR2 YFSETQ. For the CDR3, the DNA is TGCGCCAGCAGCTTGTGGACAGGGGATAATGAAAAACTGTTTTTT. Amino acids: CASSLWTGDNEKLFF.

CDR3 residues: CASSDSSGGLDEQFF. The CDR3 coding sequence is TGTGCCAGCAGTGACTCTAGCGGGGGGCTTGATGAGCAGTTCTTC. This chain joins TRBV6-4 and TRBJ2-1; TRBD2 matches 10 bases. In germline, CDR1 is MRHNA, CDR2 SNTAGT. This CDR3 has 15 amino acids. V was pared by 0 bases and J by 8 bases, with 4 bases of the junction left unmatched.

The CDR3 sequence: CASEYLGGTIYF. CDR3 nucleotides: TGTGCCAGCGAATACTTGGGGGGCACCATATATTTT. The rearrangement links TRBV12-3 or TRBV12-4 to TRBJ1-3; a weak D match, TRBD1 (5 bases). There are 12 residues in the CDR3. Trimming took off 8 bases at V and 9 bases at J, with 14 bases between the two ends.

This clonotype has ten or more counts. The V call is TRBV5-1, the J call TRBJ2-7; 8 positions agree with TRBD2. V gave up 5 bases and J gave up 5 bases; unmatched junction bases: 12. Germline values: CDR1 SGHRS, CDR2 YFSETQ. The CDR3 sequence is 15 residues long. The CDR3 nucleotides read TGCGCCAGCAGATCTCCCGCCGCGGGAGGTAACGAGCAGTACTTC. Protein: CASRSPAAGGNEQYF.

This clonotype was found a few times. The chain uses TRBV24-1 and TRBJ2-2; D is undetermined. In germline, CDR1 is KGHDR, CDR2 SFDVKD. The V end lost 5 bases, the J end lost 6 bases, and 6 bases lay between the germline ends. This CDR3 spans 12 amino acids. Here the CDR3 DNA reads TGTGCCACCAGTGGGTTTGCCGGGGAGCTGTTTTTT. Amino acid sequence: CATSGFAGELFF.

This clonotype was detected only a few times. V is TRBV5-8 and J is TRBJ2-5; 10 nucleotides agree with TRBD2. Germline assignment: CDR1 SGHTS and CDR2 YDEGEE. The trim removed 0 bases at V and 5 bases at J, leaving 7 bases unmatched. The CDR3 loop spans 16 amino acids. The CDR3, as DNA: TGTGCCAGCAGCTTGGCCGGAGCGGGAGGGCATGAGACCCAGTACTTC. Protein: CASSLAGAGGHETQYF.

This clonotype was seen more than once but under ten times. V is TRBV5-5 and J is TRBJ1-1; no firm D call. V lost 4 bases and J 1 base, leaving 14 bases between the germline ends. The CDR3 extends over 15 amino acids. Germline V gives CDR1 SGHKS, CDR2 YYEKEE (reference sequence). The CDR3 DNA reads TGTGCCAGCAGCGCCCCTCCTGTCCAGAACACTGAAGCTTTCTTT. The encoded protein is CASSAPPVQNTEAFF.

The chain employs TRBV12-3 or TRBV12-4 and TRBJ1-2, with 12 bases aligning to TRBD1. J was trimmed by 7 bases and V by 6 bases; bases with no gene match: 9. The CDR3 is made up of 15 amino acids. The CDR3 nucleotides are TGTGCCAGCAGCCGTGGGGACAGGGGGCGCCGTGGCTACACCTTC. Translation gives CASSRGDRGRRGYTF.

The CDR3: CASTPMGQGTGELFF. The CDR3 DNA follows: TGTGCCAGCACCCCAATGGGACAGGGCACCGGGGAGCTGTTTTTT. V and J are TRBV27 and TRBJ2-2, with 9 bases that match TRBD1. Germline trimming cut 7 bases from V and 4 bases from J; bases unmatched to any gene: 7. Per germline, CDR1 MNHEY and CDR2 SMNVEV (reference sequence). The CDR3 covers 15 residues.

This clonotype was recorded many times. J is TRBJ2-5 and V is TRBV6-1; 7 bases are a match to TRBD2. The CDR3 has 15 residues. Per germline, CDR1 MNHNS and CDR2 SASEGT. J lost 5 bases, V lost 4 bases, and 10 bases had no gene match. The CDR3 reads CASSGRGKSSETQYF. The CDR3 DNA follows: TGTGCCAGCAGTGGGCGGGGGAAAAGCTCGGAGACCCAGTACTTC.

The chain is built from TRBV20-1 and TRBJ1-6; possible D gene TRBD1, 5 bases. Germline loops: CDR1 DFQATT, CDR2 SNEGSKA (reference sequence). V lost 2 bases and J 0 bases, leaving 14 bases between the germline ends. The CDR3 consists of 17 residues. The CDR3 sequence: CSARSSPGGSYNSPLHF. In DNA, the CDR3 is TGCAGTGCTAGATCAAGCCCGGGGGGCTCCTATAATTCACCCCTCCACTTT.

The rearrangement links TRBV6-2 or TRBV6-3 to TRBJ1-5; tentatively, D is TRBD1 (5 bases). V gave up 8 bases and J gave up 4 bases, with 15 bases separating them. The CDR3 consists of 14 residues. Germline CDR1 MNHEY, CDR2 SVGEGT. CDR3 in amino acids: CASYGLRGNQPQHF. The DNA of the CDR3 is TGTGCCAGCTACGGTTTGAGGGGAAATCAGCCCCAGCATTTT.

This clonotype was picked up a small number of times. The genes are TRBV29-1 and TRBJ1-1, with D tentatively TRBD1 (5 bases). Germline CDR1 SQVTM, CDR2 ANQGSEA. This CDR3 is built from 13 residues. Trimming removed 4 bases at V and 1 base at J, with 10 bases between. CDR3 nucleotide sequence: TGCAGCGTTGTCAGGGAAGGGAACACTGAAGCTTTCTTT. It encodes CSVVREGNTEAFF.